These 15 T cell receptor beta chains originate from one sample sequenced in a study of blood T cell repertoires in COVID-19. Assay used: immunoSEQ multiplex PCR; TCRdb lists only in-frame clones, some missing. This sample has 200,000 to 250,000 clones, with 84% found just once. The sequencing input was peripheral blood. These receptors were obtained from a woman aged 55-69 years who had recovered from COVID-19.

CDR3 protein: CASSYGASGGDDTQYF. CDR3 sequence (DNA): TGTGCCAGCAGTTACGGGGCTAGCGGGGGGGACGATACGCAGTATTTT. V usage is TRBV6-2 or TRBV6-3 and J usage is TRBJ2-3; 12 nucleotides line up with TRBD2. The CDR3 runs to 16 residues. Trimming removed 2 bases from V and 6 bases from J; junction bases left unmatched: 6. The germline V gene encodes CDR1 MNHEY and CDR2 SVGEGT.

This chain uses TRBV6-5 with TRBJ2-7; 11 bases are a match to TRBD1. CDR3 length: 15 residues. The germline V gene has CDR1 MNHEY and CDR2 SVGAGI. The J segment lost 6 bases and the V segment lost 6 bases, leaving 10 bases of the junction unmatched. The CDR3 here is CASSFGTGGVSEQYF. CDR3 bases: TGTGCCAGCAGCTTTGGGACAGGGGGTGTCAGCGAGCAGTACTTC.

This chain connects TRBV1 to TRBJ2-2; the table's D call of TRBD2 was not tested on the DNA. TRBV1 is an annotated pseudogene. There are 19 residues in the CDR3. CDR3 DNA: TGCACCAGCAGCCAAGATCTAGGGACTAGCGGGGGGGCGGCCGGGGAGCTGTTTTTT. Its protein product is CTSSQDLGTSGGAAGELFF.

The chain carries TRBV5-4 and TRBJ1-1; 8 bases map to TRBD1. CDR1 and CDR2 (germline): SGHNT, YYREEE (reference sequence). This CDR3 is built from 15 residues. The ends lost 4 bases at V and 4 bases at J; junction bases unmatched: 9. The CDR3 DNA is TGTGCCAGCAGCCGACCGACAGGGGACGGCACTGAAGCTTTCTTT. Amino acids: CASSRPTGDGTEAFF.

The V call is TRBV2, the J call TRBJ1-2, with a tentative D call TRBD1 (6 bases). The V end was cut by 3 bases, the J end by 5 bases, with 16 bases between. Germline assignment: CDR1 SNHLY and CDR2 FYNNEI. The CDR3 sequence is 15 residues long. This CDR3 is CASSDSVFRGYGYTF. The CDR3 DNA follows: TGTGCCAGCAGTGACTCTGTGTTCAGGGGATATGGCTACACCTTC.

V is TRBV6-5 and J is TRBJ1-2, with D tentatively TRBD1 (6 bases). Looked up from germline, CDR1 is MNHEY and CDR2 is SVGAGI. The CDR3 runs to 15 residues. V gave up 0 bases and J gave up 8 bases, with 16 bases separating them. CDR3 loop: CASSYSRQGLMGYTF. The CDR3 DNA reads TGTGCCAGCAGTTACTCGCGGCAGGGGCTAATGGGCTACACCTTC.

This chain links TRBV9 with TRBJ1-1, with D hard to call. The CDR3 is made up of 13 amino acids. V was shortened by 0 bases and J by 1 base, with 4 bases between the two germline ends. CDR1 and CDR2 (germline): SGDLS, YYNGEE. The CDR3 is CASSVASNTEAFF. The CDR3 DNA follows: TGTGCCAGCAGCGTAGCCTCGAACACTGAAGCTTTCTTT.

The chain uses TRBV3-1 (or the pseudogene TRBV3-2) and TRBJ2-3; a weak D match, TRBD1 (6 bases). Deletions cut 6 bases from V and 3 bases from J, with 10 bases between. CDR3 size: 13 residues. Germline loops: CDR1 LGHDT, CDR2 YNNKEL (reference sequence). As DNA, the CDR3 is TGTGCCAGCAGAATAACAGGGACAGATACGCAGTATTTT. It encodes CASRITGTDTQYF.

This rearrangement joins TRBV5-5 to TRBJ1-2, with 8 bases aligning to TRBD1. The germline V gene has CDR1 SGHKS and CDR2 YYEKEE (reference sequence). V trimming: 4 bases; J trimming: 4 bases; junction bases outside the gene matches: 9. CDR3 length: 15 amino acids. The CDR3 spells CASSQPGQVTYGYTF. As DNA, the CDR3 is TGTGCCAGCAGCCAACCGGGACAGGTAACCTATGGCTACACCTTC.

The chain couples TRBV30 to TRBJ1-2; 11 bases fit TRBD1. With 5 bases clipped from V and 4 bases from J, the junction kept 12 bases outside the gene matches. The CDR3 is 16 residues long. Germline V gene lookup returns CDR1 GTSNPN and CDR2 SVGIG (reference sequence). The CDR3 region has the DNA TGTGCCTGGTCAACCTTAGCTGGGACAGGGGGCTATGGCTACACCTTC. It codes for CAWSTLAGTGGYGYTF.

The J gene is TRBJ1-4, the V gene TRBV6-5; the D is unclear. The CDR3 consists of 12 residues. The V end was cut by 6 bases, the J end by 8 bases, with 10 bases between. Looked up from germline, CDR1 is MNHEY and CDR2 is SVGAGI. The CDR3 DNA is TGTGCCAGCAGCGCAGGAGGCGAAAAACTGTTTTTT. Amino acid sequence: CASSAGGEKLFF.

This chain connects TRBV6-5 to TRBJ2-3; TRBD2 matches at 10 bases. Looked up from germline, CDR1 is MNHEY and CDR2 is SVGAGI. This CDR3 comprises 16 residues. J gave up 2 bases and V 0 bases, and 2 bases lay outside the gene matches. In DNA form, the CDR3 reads TGTGCCAGCAGTTACTCCAGCGGGGGGGCCACAGATACGCAGTATTTT. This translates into CASSYSSGGATDTQYF.

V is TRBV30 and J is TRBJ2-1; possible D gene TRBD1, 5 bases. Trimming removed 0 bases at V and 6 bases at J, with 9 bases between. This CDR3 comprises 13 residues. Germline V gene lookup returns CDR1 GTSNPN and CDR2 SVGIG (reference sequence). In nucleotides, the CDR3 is TGTGCCTGGAGTGTACAAAGGGGCAATGAGCAGTTCTTC. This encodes CAWSVQRGNEQFF.

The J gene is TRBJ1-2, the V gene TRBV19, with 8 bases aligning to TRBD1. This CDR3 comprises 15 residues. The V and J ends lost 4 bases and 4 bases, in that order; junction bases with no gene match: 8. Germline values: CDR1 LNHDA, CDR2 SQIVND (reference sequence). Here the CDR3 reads CASSSDRGVRYGYTF. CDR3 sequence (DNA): TGTGCCAGTAGTAGCGACAGGGGCGTTCGCTATGGCTACACCTTC. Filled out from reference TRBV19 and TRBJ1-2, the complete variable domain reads DGGITQSPKYLFRKEGQNVTLSCEQNLNHDAMYWYRQDPGQGLRLIYYSQIVNDFQKGDIAEGYSVSREKKESFPLTVTSAQKNPTAFYLCASSSDRGVRYGYTFGSGTRLTVV.

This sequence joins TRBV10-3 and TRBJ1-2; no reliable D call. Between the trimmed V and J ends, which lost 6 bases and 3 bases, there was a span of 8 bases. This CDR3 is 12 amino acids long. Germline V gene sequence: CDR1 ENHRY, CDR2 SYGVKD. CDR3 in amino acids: CAISTADYGYTF. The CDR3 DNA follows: TGTGCCATCAGCACAGCTGACTATGGCTACACCTTC.